This section outlines one TCR beta chain sequence together with its context. Antigen unknown. The data derive from a study of cytomegalovirus exposure and HLA in healthy donors. Germline V gene lookup returns CDR1 LNHDA and CDR2 SQIVND (reference sequence). V was trimmed by 3 bases and J by 3 bases, leaving 12 bases between them. The CDR3 runs 14 residues. Points from the study as a whole: The study carried out a later analysis of TCR beta sequences. It associated some 18,000 of them with specific HLA alleles at a false discovery rate of 0.05. Cytomegalovirus association was listed for about 180 TCR beta chains.

PCR amplification relied on 60 Vbeta primers (plus 13 Jbeta primers). Clones were sequenced by immunoSEQ multiplex PCR, and TCRdb holds only the in-frame ones, with some missing. The sample yields some 130,000 clones, approximately 80% seen once. Every donor was a healthy person donating bone marrow. The chain carries TRBV19 and TRBJ2-7; a possible D gene is TRBD1 (6 bases). The receptor was isolated from a male donor in good health and CMV-seronegative. The specimen was PBMCs. CDR3 loop: CASSISGVGYEQYF. In DNA, the CDR3 is TGTGCCAGTAGTATTTCAGGGGTAGGCTACGAGCAGTACTTC.